These 28 T cell receptor beta chains share one sample of origin, sequenced in a study of blood T cell repertoires in COVID-19. Only in-frame clones appear in the TCRdb table, and some are missing; sequencing was by immunoSEQ multiplex PCR. The table has more than 150,000 clones, 70% to 85% seen once. Material for sequencing was peripheral blood. The receptors derive from a woman in her 30s with acute or convalescent COVID-19.

J is TRBJ1-5 and V is TRBV5-5; 8 positions match TRBD1. This CDR3 spans 15 amino acids. Trimming removed 4 bases from V and 5 bases from J; junction bases left unmatched: 8. Germline values: CDR1 SGHKS, CDR2 YYEKEE (reference sequence). The CDR3 loop is CASSRTGQGDQPQHF. CDR3 DNA sequence: TGTGCCAGCAGCAGGACCGGACAGGGCGATCAGCCCCAGCATTTT.

The chain is built from TRBV2 and TRBJ2-7, with 9 bases aligning to TRBD2. Trimming cost V 6 bases and J 3 bases; bases outside gene matches: 9. The germline V gene has CDR1 SNHLY and CDR2 FYNNEI. The length of the CDR3 is 15 residues. DNA for the CDR3: TGTGCCAGCAGCGGAGGGGCGGGAGGGAGCTACGAGCAGTACTTC. This translates into CASSGGAGGSYEQYF.

The V call is TRBV28, the J call TRBJ1-4; TRBD1 might be the D (5 bases). Germline CDR1 is MDHEN and CDR2 is SYDVKM. Trimming stripped 5 bases from V and 8 bases from J, with 21 bases between. This CDR3 has 16 amino acids. The CDR3 DNA is TGTGCCAGCAGTAAAGGGGCGGGACTTCCGAGGGAAAAACTGTTTTTT. It yields the protein CASSKGAGLPREKLFF.

The CDR3 loop is CASSRNGGAPYEQYF. In DNA, the CDR3 is TGTGCCAGCAGCCGAAATGGGGGGGCCCCCTACGAGCAGTACTTC. The J gene is TRBJ2-7, the V gene TRBV3-1 (or the pseudogene TRBV3-2), with TRBD2 as a possible D gene (7 bases). Germline V CDR1 and CDR2: LGHDT, YNNKEL (reference sequence). The V end was cut by 4 bases, the J end by 2 bases, with 15 bases between. CDR3 size: 15 residues.

CDR3 DNA: TGTGCCAGAAGCTTGTTCCAGGACAGGGGGCCGGAGACCCAGTACTTC. Its translation: CARSLFQDRGPETQYF. The chain carries TRBV5-3 and TRBJ2-5; 11 bases fit TRBD1. TRBV5-3 is an open reading frame whose function is uncertain. The V and J ends lost 1 base and 5 bases, in that order; junction bases with no gene match: 7. This CDR3 is built from 16 residues.

This sequence joins TRBV10-3 and TRBJ2-1; 9 positions match TRBD2. Germline V gives CDR1 ENHRY, CDR2 SYGVKD. This CDR3 comprises 15 residues. The junction had 9 bases not matched to a gene; V was cut back by 6 bases and J by 6 bases. The CDR3: CAISQGLAGSNEQFF. CDR3 coding DNA: TGTGCCATCAGCCAAGGCCTAGCGGGGTCCAATGAGCAGTTCTTC.

The chain recombines TRBV4-1 with TRBJ2-7, with 7 bases matching TRBD1. The CDR3 spans 14 residues. Trimming at V came to 4 bases and at J to 6 bases, leaving 9 bases not matched to a gene. In germline, CDR1 is MGHRA, CDR2 YSYEKL. For the CDR3, the DNA is TGCGCCAGCAGCCTAAGACAGGGTTGGATCGAGCAGTACTTC. It yields the protein CASSLRQGWIEQYF.

The chain has TRBV29-1 and TRBJ1-2, with 7 bases identical to TRBD1. Trimming took 4 bases from V and 1 from J; bases not matched to a gene: 9. Germline CDR1 reads SQVTM; CDR2 reads ANQGSEA. There are 15 residues in the CDR3. Written as DNA, the CDR3 is TGCAGCGTTGGACAGGGTATCTCCGATAACTATGGCTACACCTTC. Residues: CSVGQGISDNYGYTF.

The rearrangement joins TRBV11-2 to TRBJ1-6, with D possibly matching TRBD1 (6 bases). Germline CDR1 and CDR2: SGHAT and FQNNGV. V lost 7 bases and J 4 bases, leaving 8 bases between the germline ends. The CDR3 is 13 amino acids. The CDR3 here is CASTTGYNSPLHF. The CDR3 DNA is TGTGCCAGCACCACAGGGTATAATTCACCCCTCCACTTT.

This sequence joins TRBV7-9 and TRBJ2-3; 9 bases agree with TRBD2. This CDR3 contains 17 residues. Germline V gene sequence: CDR1 SEHNR, CDR2 FQNEAQ (reference sequence). V shed 5 bases and J 1 base; nucleotides not matched to a gene: 10. As DNA, the CDR3 is TGTGCCAGCAGCCCTGCTTTAAGCGGGGGGCGCACAGATACGCAGTATTTT. Its translation: CASSPALSGGRTDTQYF.

In the case of this clone: The sample carries other DNA sequences with the same CDR3. The J gene is TRBJ1-5, the V gene TRBV19; 7 bases are shared with TRBD1. The germline gives CDR1 LNHDA, CDR2 SQIVND (reference sequence). The V gene end was trimmed by 5 bases and the J gene end by 4 bases; junction bases not matched to a gene: 5. The CDR3 loop spans 14 amino acids. DNA for the CDR3: TGTGCCAGTAGTGGACAGGTCGGGAATCAGCCCCAGCATTTT. It codes for CASSGQVGNQPQHF. Looking up the rest from reference TRBV19 and TRBJ1-5 gives the full variable domain: DGGITQSPKYLFRKEGQNVTLSCEQNLNHDAMYWYRQDPGQGLRLIYYSQIVNDFQKGDIAEGYSVSREKKESFPLTVTSAQKNPTAFYLCASSGQVGNQPQHFGDGTRLSIL.

This clone has a single count. V and J are TRBV5-1 and TRBJ1-1; 7 nucleotides line up with TRBD1. V trimming: 4 bases; J trimming: 1 base; junction bases outside the gene matches: 4. Per the germline V gene, CDR1 is SGHRS and CDR2 is YFSETQ. CDR3 length equals 14 residues. In DNA form, the CDR3 reads TGCGCCAGCAGCCACAGGGGAGGGAACACTGAAGCTTTCTTT. Translation: CASSHRGGNTEAFF.

This sequence joins TRBV15 and TRBJ2-1, with TRBD2 as a possible D gene (5 bases). The CDR3 totals 14 residues. The V gene's germline CDR1 is LNHNV and CDR2 YYDKDF (reference sequence). V was cut by 6 bases and J by 1 base, with 10 bases left in between. DNA of the CDR3: TGTGCCACCAGAGTCACGGGGTCCTACAATGAGCAGTTCTTC. It codes for CATRVTGSYNEQFF.

This clone appeared a single time. The gene calls are TRBV6-2 or TRBV6-3 and TRBJ1-2; D might be TRBD1 (6 bases). Germline values: CDR1 MNHEY, CDR2 SVGEGT. V lost 2 bases to trimming and J lost 8 bases, with 21 bases between them. This CDR3 spans 16 amino acids. CDR3 sequence: CASSYGDNRNSEGYTF. CDR3 DNA: TGTGCCAGCAGTTACGGGGACAACCGGAATTCAGAGGGCTACACCTTC.

The chain employs TRBV10-1 and TRBJ1-1; no definite D call. Per the germline V gene, CDR1 is WNHNN and CDR2 is SYGVQD (reference sequence). V was clipped by 5 bases and J by 10 bases, with 26 bases between them. The CDR3 is made up of 16 amino acids. CDR3 protein: CASSRNGELITGGAFF. For the CDR3, the DNA is TGCGCCAGCAGTCGTAACGGGGAACTTATAACCGGTGGAGCTTTCTTT.

The V gene is TRBV27, the J gene TRBJ1-5; 8 bases match TRBD1. Trimming took 5 bases from V and 4 from J; bases not matched to a gene: 4. CDR3 length: 14 amino acids. Per the germline V gene, CDR1 is MNHEY and CDR2 is SMNVEV (reference sequence). The CDR3 DNA reads as TGTGCCAGCAGTCAAAGACAGGGGAATCAGCCCCAGCATTTT. Its translation is CASSQRQGNQPQHF.

The rearrangement joins TRBV6-2 or TRBV6-3 to TRBJ2-2, with 10 bases aligning to TRBD1. Germline-derived CDR1 and CDR2 are MNHEY and SVGEGT. The CDR3 is 16 amino acids. The V gene end was trimmed by 4 bases and the J gene end by 4 bases; junction bases not matched to a gene: 6. CDR3 protein: CASSSPGQGFTGELFF. The CDR3, as DNA: TGTGCCAGCAGTTCTCCGGGACAGGGGTTCACCGGGGAGCTGTTTTTT.

This chain joins TRBV20-1 and TRBJ2-7; the match to TRBD2 covers 10 bases. The CDR3 is 15 residues long. J gave up 2 bases and V 3 bases, and 7 bases lay outside the gene matches. The germline V gene has CDR1 DFQATT and CDR2 SNEGSKA (reference sequence). CDR3 sequence (DNA): TGCAGTGCTAGTAGTGGACTAGCGGCCCCCTACGAGCAGTACTTC. As protein: CSASSGLAAPYEQYF.

This chain uses TRBV15 with TRBJ2-3, with D uncertain. V dropped 1 base and J dropped 2 bases, with 16 bases sitting between them. Germline-derived CDR1 and CDR2 are LNHNV and YYDKDF (reference sequence). This CDR3 spans 17 amino acids. CDR3 nucleotides: TGTGCCACCAGCAGAGTTTCCCTGGGCTTCAACACAGATACGCAGTATTTT. This codes for CATSRVSLGFNTDTQYF.

The chain carries TRBV4-1 and TRBJ2-7; TRBD2 might be the D (5 bases). The CDR3 runs to 15 residues. Deletions cut 0 bases from V and 0 bases from J, with 9 bases between. Germline V gene data show CDR1 as MGHRA and CDR2 as YSYEKL. In DNA form, the CDR3 reads TGCGCCAGCAGCCAAGACGAGCGGAACTCCTACGAGCAGTACTTC. Residues: CASSQDERNSYEQYF.

The chain joins TRBV29-1 to TRBJ1-4; possible D gene TRBD1, 5 bases. V was trimmed by 3 bases and J by 8 bases, leaving 10 bases between them. The CDR3 contains 12 residues. Germline CDR1 SQVTM, CDR2 ANQGSEA. CDR3 sequence reads: CSVDGGTEKLFF. CDR3 DNA sequence: TGCAGCGTTGATGGCGGGACGGAAAAACTGTTTTTT.

The chain is built from TRBV30 and TRBJ2-3; 8 positions agree with TRBD1. From germline, CDR1 is GTSNPN and CDR2 SVGIG (reference sequence). V was clipped by 5 bases and J by 4 bases; unmatched bases: 5. CDR3 size: 13 residues. The CDR3 reads CAWDRGFADTQYF. CDR3 bases: TGTGCCTGGGACAGGGGATTTGCAGATACGCAGTATTTT.

CDR3 residues: CASRFQGSGTEAFF. As DNA, the CDR3 is TGTGCCAGTAGATTTCAGGGTAGTGGCACTGAAGCTTTCTTT. The chain couples TRBV19 to TRBJ1-1; D may be TRBD1 (5 bases). V was clipped by 6 bases and J by 4 bases, with 15 bases between them. Germline loops: CDR1 LNHDA, CDR2 SQIVND (reference sequence). The CDR3 extends over 14 amino acids.

This chain connects TRBV2 to TRBJ1-1, with no clear D. The CDR3 has 14 amino acids. Trimming pared 1 base from V and 1 base from J, leaving 7 bases between. Germline CDR1 and CDR2: SNHLY and FYNNEI. The CDR3 nucleotides read TGTGCCAGCAGTGAAGGGTTGAGGAACACTGAAGCTTTCTTT. Protein: CASSEGLRNTEAFF.

The V and J genes are TRBV5-1 and TRBJ1-2; no clear D. With 0 bases removed from V and 10 bases from J, the gap between germline ends came to 19 bases. Germline-derived CDR1 and CDR2 are SGHRS and YFSETQ. This CDR3 has 15 amino acids. The CDR3 nucleotides are TGCGCCAGCAGCTTGGAGCGGGGTACCTACTCTTCCTACACCTTC. Amino acids: CASSLERGTYSSYTF.

The V gene is TRBV2, the J gene TRBJ1-1; the D gene is possibly TRBD1 (5 bases). The V gene's germline CDR1 is SNHLY and CDR2 FYNNEI. This CDR3 has 12 amino acids. V lost 6 bases to trimming and J lost 5 bases, with 10 bases between them. CDR3 sequence (DNA): TGTGCCAGCAGCCTAAGGGGAACTGAAGCTTTCTTT. Translating gives CASSLRGTEAFF.

The rearrangement uses TRBV10-3 and TRBJ1-6; a possible D gene is TRBD1 (6 bases). Looked up from germline, CDR1 is ENHRY and CDR2 is SYGVKD. V shed 7 bases and J shed 8 bases, with 12 bases lying between them. CDR3 length: 13 amino acids. CDR3 sequence reads: CAIMGGPDSPLHF. CDR3 DNA: TGTGCCATCATGGGGGGGCCGGATTCACCCCTCCACTTT.

The chain uses TRBV28 and TRBJ2-3; D may be TRBD1 (6 bases). V lost 3 bases, J lost 3 bases, and 13 bases lay in between. The CDR3 has 15 residues. The germline V gene has CDR1 MDHEN and CDR2 SYDVKM. The CDR3 nucleotides read TGTGCCAGCAGTTTTCGTCAGGGGTCGACAGATACGCAGTATTTT. It is translated as CASSFRQGSTDTQYF. Together with reference TRBV28 and TRBJ2-3, the CDR3 gives the full variable domain: DVKVTQSSRYLVKRTGEKVFLECVQDMDHENMFWYRQDPGLGLRLIYFSYDVKMKEKGDIPEGYSVSREKKERFSLILESASTNQTSMYLCASSFRQGSTDTQYFGPGTRLTVL.